A single sample gave rise to the 15 T cell receptor beta chains below, sequenced in a study of blood T cell repertoires in COVID-19. Profiled with immunoSEQ multiplex PCR; TCRdb holds only in-frame clones, not every one. The sample has 170,000 or so clones, 78% seen once. The sample consisted of PBMCs or T cells enriched from blood (not recorded which). The receptors were sampled from a woman aged 50 to 65 who had recovered from COVID-19.

The count of this clone is one. V and J are TRBV4-3 and TRBJ1-2; TRBD1 is a possible D gene (5 bases). The CDR3 sequence is 14 residues long. CDR1 LGHNA and CDR2 YSLEER come from the germline V gene. The V gene lost 6 bases and the J gene lost 8 bases, with 19 bases spanning the gap. The CDR3 is CASRRVTVDGGYTF. CDR3 coding DNA: TGCGCCAGCAGAAGGGTGACAGTGGATGGAGGCTACACCTTC.

This clone was recorded only once. The rearrangement uses TRBV7-9 and TRBJ2-3, with TRBD2 as a possible D gene (7 bases). Trimming took 7 bases from V and 3 from J, leaving 14 bases between them. Germline-derived CDR1 and CDR2 are SEHNR and FQNEAQ (reference sequence). The CDR3 is 14 amino acids. The CDR3 bases are TGTGCCAGCAATTCTGGGAGGGGGACAGATACGCAGTATTTT. Translation: CASNSGRGTDTQYF.

The CDR3 DNA is TGTGCCAGCACTAGGGGACTAGCGGGAGGGCGGACCGGGGAGCTGTTTTTT. Its protein product is CASTRGLAGGRTGELFF. The chain recombines TRBV28 with TRBJ2-2; 16 nucleotides line up with TRBD2. From germline, CDR1 is MDHEN and CDR2 SYDVKM. Trimming cost V 7 bases and J 5 bases; bases outside gene matches: 7. The CDR3 has 17 amino acids.

The chain is built from TRBV28 and TRBJ1-1; 8 bases match TRBD1. The V and J ends lost 6 bases and 0 bases, in that order; junction bases with no gene match: 9. Germline CDR1 and CDR2: MDHEN and SYDVKM. The CDR3 extends over 16 amino acids. Here the CDR3 reads CASRALGQGMNTEAFF. The CDR3 DNA reads as TGTGCCAGCAGGGCTCTCGGACAGGGTATGAACACTGAAGCTTTCTTT.

This sequence joins TRBV15 and TRBJ2-3; D gene uncertain. CDR1 and CDR2 from the germline V gene are LNHNV and YYDKDF (reference sequence). Trimming took 9 bases from V and 0 from J, leaving 7 bases between them. The CDR3 consists of 12 residues. The CDR3 spells CATSPSTDTQYF. DNA for the CDR3: TGTGCCACTAGCCCTAGCACAGATACGCAGTATTTT.

The CDR3 spells CASSTGTLSGNTIYF. CDR3 nucleotides: TGTGCCAGCAGCACCGGGACACTCTCTGGAAACACCATATATTTT. The chain couples TRBV9 to TRBJ1-3, with a tentative D call TRBD1 (6 bases). Germline loops: CDR1 SGDLS, CDR2 YYNGEE. With 4 bases removed from V and 0 bases from J, the gap between germline ends came to 11 bases. CDR3 length equals 15 residues.

V gene TRBV7-9 combines with J gene TRBJ2-3, with D possibly TRBD1 on 6 matching bases. Germline V gene sequence: CDR1 SEHNR, CDR2 FQNEAQ (reference sequence). V lost 5 bases and J lost 4, with 22 bases in between. This CDR3 is 17 amino acids long. For the CDR3, the DNA is TGTGCCAGCAGCACCCAGAGGCAGGGGACGGTAGCAGATACGCAGTATTTT. Its protein is CASSTQRQGTVADTQYF.

This clone was seen once. The chain couples TRBV9 to TRBJ1-6; D ambiguous. V was clipped by 4 bases and J by 5 bases, with 13 bases between them. CDR1 is SGDLS and CDR2 is YYNGEE in the germline V gene. The CDR3 extends over 15 amino acids. The CDR3 DNA reads as TGTGCCAGCAGCCAGCGGTCGAGTAATAATTCACCCCTCCACTTT. This codes for CASSQRSSNNSPLHF.

The chain couples TRBV14 to TRBJ2-1; D is uncertain. This CDR3 has 15 residues. Germline V lookup: CDR1 SGHDN, CDR2 FVKESK. V gave up 2 bases and J gave up 3 bases, with 11 bases separating them. In DNA, the CDR3 is TGTGCCAGCAGCCAAAGTACTCGATTCTACAATGAGCAGTTCTTC. Its protein product is CASSQSTRFYNEQFF.

The chain has TRBV21-1 and TRBJ1-6; TRBD1 was called by the table and not checked on the DNA. TRBV21-1 is an annotated pseudogene. This CDR3 is built from 19 residues. The CDR3, as DNA: TGTGCCAGGGAACCTCCGGGACACCCTTTTAGCTCCTATAATTCACCCCTCCACTTT. Translating gives CAREPPGHPFSSYNSPLHF.

This sequence joins TRBV28 and TRBJ1-2, with 7 bases that match TRBD1. CDR1 MDHEN and CDR2 SYDVKM come from the germline V gene. The trim removed 6 bases at V and 2 bases at J, leaving 12 bases unmatched. This CDR3 comprises 16 residues. The CDR3 loop is CASSPFTAGGNYGYTF. DNA for the CDR3: TGTGCCAGCAGCCCGTTCACGGCAGGGGGGAACTATGGCTACACCTTC.

The V and J genes are TRBV11-1 and TRBJ1-4; perhaps TRBD1 as D (5 bases). V gave up 4 bases and J gave up 10 bases, with 13 bases separating them. Germline V gene sequence: CDR1 SGHAT, CDR2 FQDESV (reference sequence). The CDR3 totals 13 residues. The CDR3: CASSSQGTGKLFF. The CDR3 DNA follows: TGTGCCAGCAGCTCCCAGGGAACGGGAAAACTGTTTTTT.

This sequence joins TRBV28 and TRBJ2-5, with TRBD2 matching over 9 bases. The CDR3 is 15 residues long. Germline lookup yields CDR1 MDHEN and CDR2 SYDVKM. The J segment lost 3 bases and the V segment lost 3 bases, leaving 5 bases of the junction unmatched. Here the CDR3 reads CASSLPSGTKETQYF. As DNA, the CDR3 is TGTGCCAGCAGTTTGCCTAGCGGGACGAAAGAGACCCAGTACTTC.

This chain joins TRBV7-2 and TRBJ1-1; D uncertain. The CDR3 has 14 amino acids. Trimming removed 5 bases from V and 5 bases from J, with 15 bases in between. Germline-derived CDR1 and CDR2 are SGHTA and FQGNSA. CDR3 region: CASSPPTAGTEAFF. CDR3 bases: TGTGCCAGCAGCCCCCCGACGGCAGGAACTGAAGCTTTCTTT. Full variable domain (missing parts from reference TRBV7-2 and TRBJ1-1): GAGVSQSPSNKVTEKGKDVELRCDPISGHTALYWYRQSLGQGLEFLIYFQGNSAPDKSGLPSDRFSAERTGGSVSTLTIQRTQQEDSAVYLCASSPPTAGTEAFFGQGTRLTVV.

The chain recombines TRBV28 with TRBJ1-6; the D gene is possibly TRBD1 (6 bases). The CDR3 is 18 amino acids. Germline V CDR1 and CDR2: MDHEN, SYDVKM. V was cut by 2 bases and J by 0 bases, with 14 bases left in between. CDR3 nucleotides: TGTGCCAGCAGTTTAAGCAGGGGCCTGGGCTCCTATAATTCACCCCTCCACTTT. Its translation: CASSLSRGLGSYNSPLHF.